The rows below give T cell receptor beta chains drawn from one sample of a study of beta chain features in type 1 diabetes. Sequencing used immunoSEQ multiplex PCR; TCRdb keeps in-frame clones, though not all of them. The data show 900,000 or so clones, roughly 15% seen once. What was sequenced was naive CD4+ T cells from blood. The receptors were sampled from a woman between 18 and 29 years old in good health. CDR3s include the opening cysteine and the closing phenylalanine or tryptophan.

>TRBV6-5|TRBJ2-5
CASSYATHQETQYF
>TRBV19|TRBJ2-4
CASSIERQGSGIQYF
>TRBV5-4|TRBJ2-5
CASSLDRIQYF
>TRBV5-1|TRBJ1-2
CASSLGDGTGLSGYTF
>TRBV6-6|TRBJ1-5
CASSITELRSNQPQHF
>TRBV18|TRBJ1-2
CASSPRDNYGYTF
>TRBV14|TRBJ2-7
CASSHSGGAAYEQYF
>TRBV9|TRBJ2-1
CASSVVGTERNEQFF
>TRBV7-6|TRBJ2-7
CASSPKTNTGGEQYF
>TRBV5-4|TRBJ2-1
CASSSEQREGPIYNEQFF
>TRBV4-3|TRBJ2-1
CASSPRGSGISYNEQFF
>TRBV5-4|TRBJ2-3
CASSSKAGVRGDTQYF
>TRBV29-1|TRBJ2-7
CSVVGEGAPVYEQYF
>TRBV20-1|TRBJ2-3
CSASNRTQYF
>TRBV4-3|TRBJ2-1
CASSQDVGNEQFF
>TRBV4-1|TRBJ2-3
CASSQETMRTDTQYF
>TRBV4-2|TRBJ2-5
CASSQDIKVQETQYF
>TRBV2|TRBJ1-5
CASSFQERGNQPQHF
>TRBV6-1|TRBJ1-2
CASSPQGANYGYTF
>TRBV18|TRBJ2-7
CASSAPDYEQYF
>TRBV20-1|TRBJ2-1
CSANNNEQFF
>TRBV10-2|TRBJ1-1
CASSDRGNTEAFF
>TRBV19|TRBJ2-3
CASSRRGGTTALFTDTQYF
>TRBV7-2|TRBJ2-7
CASSPLTPEQYF
>TRBV15|TRBJ2-7
CATSRDPLAGTYEQYF
>TRBV28|TRBJ1-2
CASSLQGNGYTF
>TRBV27|TRBJ2-5
CASRRTGLETQYF
>TRBV19|TRBJ1-2
CASSIIGTDLYGYTF
>TRBV27|TRBJ2-7
CASSASRTGVGIPEQYF
>TRBV7-8|TRBJ2-5
CASSLYSGVGETQYF
>TRBV18|TRBJ2-2
CASSPNRDSSGELFF
>TRBV27|TRBJ2-1
CASSTRRTSGSPHPTAYNEQFF
>TRBV6-5|TRBJ1-5
CASSSLGIQPQHF
>TRBV29-1|TRBJ2-3
CSAPGVTGDTQYF
>TRBV15|TRBJ2-1
CATSRVLGYPPIFF
>TRBV10-3|TRBJ2-1
CAITGDRATYNEQFF
>TRBV14|TRBJ1-4
CASNGQPNEKLFF
>TRBV6-5|TRBJ1-5
CASSSSGPYSNQPQHF
>TRBV5-4|TRBJ2-3
CASTMARAPVDTQYF
>TRBV2|TRBJ2-1
CASSVRPAEDEQFF
>TRBV28|TRBJ1-2
CASSLTPNYGYTF
>TRBV5-1|TRBJ1-1
CASSPSGSYTEAFF
>TRBV7-9|TRBJ2-2
CASSLAQPRSGELFF
>TRBV2|TRBJ2-2
CASSVTSGGTGELFF
>TRBV4-2|TRBJ1-3
CASSQVSDLGASIYF
>TRBV10-3|TRBJ2-5
CAISSQGRPGTRETQYF
>TRBV15|TRBJ1-2
CATSRGQGAFYSGYTF
>TRBV28|TRBJ2-5
CASSKLDTKGETQYF
>TRBV5-1|TRBJ1-2
CASSLSSLTYGYTF
>TRBV15|TRBJ2-2
CATSTINTGELFF
>TRBV20-1|TRBJ2-1
CSASQGNEQFF
>TRBV29-1|TRBJ2-3
CSANLAWTQYF
>TRBV6-5|TRBJ2-5
CASSSTPGTQYF
>TRBV2|TRBJ2-2
CASSTNTGELFF
>TRBV29-1|TRBJ1-2
CSVSGENYGYTF
>TRBV6-5|TRBJ2-7
CASSYGEGQATYEQYF
>TRBV9|TRBJ1-1
CASSSHRDNTEAFF
>TRBV7-2|TRBJ2-3
CASSLERGWSTDTQYF
>TRBV19|TRBJ1-1
CASSFPPGTGVNTEAFF